The 27 T cell receptor beta chains reported below all come from one sample, sequenced in a study of blood T cell repertoires in COVID-19. The data were produced by immunoSEQ multiplex PCR, yet TCRdb's version contains in-frame clones alone and is incomplete. The sample yields roughly 450,000 clones, roughly 88% seen once. What was sequenced was PBMCs or T cells enriched from blood (not recorded which). The receptors derive from a man aged 18 to 29 who had recovered from COVID-19.

The gene calls are TRBV15 and TRBJ1-4; D is unresolved. The CDR3 has 14 residues. CDR1 is LNHNV, CDR2 YYDKDF, per germline (reference sequence). Trimming stripped 3 bases from V and 3 bases from J, with 8 bases between. The CDR3 protein is CATSRESANEKLFF. The CDR3 nucleotides are TGTGCCACCAGCAGGGAGTCAGCTAATGAAAAACTGTTTTTT.

The J gene is TRBJ1-1, the V gene TRBV7-3; 8 bases are a match to TRBD1. The CDR3 consists of 13 residues. CDR1 SGHTA and CDR2 FQGTGA come from the germline V gene. Unmatched junction bases numbered 3, after V lost 5 bases and J lost 4 bases. The CDR3 is CASSQGARTEAFF. Here the CDR3 DNA reads TGTGCCAGCAGCCAGGGGGCGCGCACTGAAGCTTTCTTT.

The V gene is TRBV10-3, the J gene TRBJ1-5; no clear D gene. The CDR3 spans 15 residues. V was cut by 3 bases and J by 1 base, with 10 bases left in between. CDR1 ENHRY and CDR2 SYGVKD come from the germline V gene. Here the CDR3 reads CAISDGSGSNQPQHF. The CDR3 nucleotides read TGTGCCATCAGTGATGGATCGGGGAGCAATCAGCCCCAGCATTTT.

The CDR3, as DNA: TGTGCCTGGAGACAAGGGGAGCTGTTTTTT. This translates into CAWRQGELFF. J is TRBJ2-2 and V is TRBV30, with D uncertain. The CDR3 length is 10 residues. CDR1 and CDR2 (germline): GTSNPN, SVGIG (reference sequence). The V end lost 3 bases, the J end lost 8 bases, and 4 bases lay between the germline ends.

The chain couples TRBV18 to TRBJ2-3; D remains unclear. Per germline, CDR1 KGHSH and CDR2 LQKENI. V was pared by 2 bases and J by 4 bases, with 10 bases between. The CDR3 length is 14 residues. Here the CDR3 reads CASSPGAEADTQYF. The CDR3 nucleotides are TGTGCCAGCTCACCAGGAGCAGAAGCAGATACGCAGTATTTT.

V is TRBV29-1 and J is TRBJ2-1; TRBD1 might be the D (6 bases). Germline values: CDR1 SQVTM, CDR2 ANQGSEA. Trimming cost V 7 bases and J 3 bases, with 10 bases left between them. There are 12 residues in the CDR3. CDR3 in amino acids: CSGQDSYNEQFF. For the CDR3, the DNA is TGCAGCGGACAGGACAGCTACAATGAGCAGTTCTTC.

This chain links TRBV9 with TRBJ1-5; TRBD1 aligns across 9 bases. Germline trimming cut 4 bases from V and 5 bases from J; bases unmatched to any gene: 10. CDR3 length: 16 residues. CDR1 SGDLS and CDR2 YYNGEE come from the germline V gene. The CDR3 bases are TGTGCCAGCAGCCCAAGCGCCCGGACAGGGGATCAGCCCCAGCATTTT. Its translation is CASSPSARTGDQPQHF.

The chain couples TRBV28 to TRBJ1-5; tentatively, D is TRBD1 (6 bases). V lost 6 bases, J lost 4 bases, and 16 bases lay in between. This CDR3 has 15 residues. CDR1 is MDHEN and CDR2 is SYDVKM in the germline V gene. CDR3 residues: CASSPGGQRNQPQHF. CDR3 nucleotide sequence: TGTGCCAGCAGCCCCGGGGGGCAACGGAATCAGCCCCAGCATTTT.

The gene calls are TRBV24-1 and TRBJ2-5; D perhaps matches TRBD2 (6 bases). This CDR3 is built from 14 residues. With 5 bases removed from V and 5 bases from J, the gap between germline ends came to 14 bases. CDR1 and CDR2 from the germline V gene are KGHDR and SFDVKD. CDR3 in amino acids: CATSVSGALETQYF. The CDR3 coding sequence is TGTGCCACCAGTGTCTCGGGAGCTTTGGAGACCCAGTACTTC.

V usage is TRBV27 and J usage is TRBJ2-1, with a weak D call TRBD1 (6 bases). Per germline, CDR1 MNHEY and CDR2 SMNVEV (reference sequence). The CDR3 spans 14 residues. V dropped 0 bases and J dropped 3 bases, with 6 bases sitting between them. The CDR3 spells CASSLSRGYNEQFF. In DNA form, the CDR3 reads TGTGCCAGCAGTTTATCCAGGGGCTACAATGAGCAGTTCTTC.

This chain connects TRBV9 to TRBJ1-1; no clear D gene. V was pared by 1 base and J by 1 base, with 8 bases between. CDR1 is SGDLS and CDR2 is YYNGEE in the germline V gene. The CDR3 sequence is 14 residues long. CDR3 residues: CASSVLQENTEAFF. The DNA for the CDR3 is TGTGCCAGCAGCGTACTGCAGGAGAACACTGAAGCTTTCTTT.

This clone was seen only once. V usage is TRBV28 and J usage is TRBJ1-4; 7 nucleotides align to TRBD1. Germline values: CDR1 MDHEN, CDR2 SYDVKM. V trimming: 8 bases; J trimming: 5 bases; junction bases outside the gene matches: 5. The CDR3 is made up of 13 amino acids. The CDR3 region is CASEQGLNEKLFF. The CDR3 DNA is TGTGCCAGCGAACAGGGGCTGAATGAAAAACTGTTTTTT.

The chain combines TRBV28 with TRBJ1-2; TRBD1 might be the D (6 bases). CDR3 length: 17 amino acids. CDR1 is MDHEN, CDR2 SYDVKM, per germline. The germline V and J ends were trimmed by 0 bases and 0 bases, with 14 bases remaining between them. The DNA of the CDR3 is TGTGCCAGCAGTTTATGGGGTGGGACAAGGCCTAACTATGGCTACACCTTC. Its protein product is CASSLWGGTRPNYGYTF.

This chain links TRBV5-4 with TRBJ2-3; tentative D call: TRBD2 (6 bases). Trimming took off 0 bases at V and 6 bases at J, with 17 bases between the two ends. CDR1 and CDR2 (germline): SGHNT, YYREEE (reference sequence). This CDR3 comprises 16 residues. CDR3 in amino acids: CASSLGRRGSSDTQYF. The CDR3 DNA follows: TGTGCCAGCAGCTTGGGTAGGCGGGGTTCGTCGGATACGCAGTATTTT.

This clone was seen just once. V and J are TRBV5-6 and TRBJ2-1; 7 nucleotides align to TRBD1. Germline V gene sequence: CDR1 SGHDT, CDR2 YYEEEE. There are 14 residues in the CDR3. After removal of 4 bases from V and 0 bases from J, the junction contained 1 base not matched to a gene. In DNA, the CDR3 is TGTGCCAGCAGCCCAGGGGGCTCCTACAATGAGCAGTTCTTC. Its translation: CASSPGGSYNEQFF.

This chain joins TRBV19 and TRBJ2-2; the match to TRBD2 covers 13 bases. The CDR3 extends over 17 amino acids. With 8 bases clipped from V and 4 bases from J, the junction kept 10 bases outside the gene matches. Germline-derived CDR1 and CDR2 are LNHDA and SQIVND (reference sequence). CDR3 protein: CASFRTSGRVGTGELFF. The CDR3 coding sequence is TGTGCCAGTTTCAGGACTAGCGGGAGAGTGGGCACCGGGGAGCTGTTTTTT. The whole variable domain, remainder taken from reference TRBV19 and TRBJ2-2, is DGGITQSPKYLFRKEGQNVTLSCEQNLNHDAMYWYRQDPGQGLRLIYYSQIVNDFQKGDIAEGYSVSREKKESFPLTVTSAQKNPTAFYLCASFRTSGRVGTGELFFGEGSRLTVL.

The chain has TRBV2 and TRBJ2-3; 9 bases are a match to TRBD2. Trimming at V came to 8 bases and at J to 4 bases, leaving 7 bases not matched to a gene. The CDR3 extends over 14 amino acids. In germline, CDR1 is SNHLY, CDR2 FYNNEI. CDR3 sequence: CASWGAGGPDTQYF. CDR3 in DNA: TGTGCCAGCTGGGGAGCGGGAGGTCCAGATACGCAGTATTTT. The full variable domain, rest sourced from reference TRBV2 and TRBJ2-3, is EPEVTQTPSHQVTQMGQEVILRCVPISNHLYFYWYRQILGQKVEFLVSFYNNEISEKSEIFDDQFSVERPDGSNFTLKIRSTKLEDSAMYFCASWGAGGPDTQYFGPGTRLTVL.

The rearrangement links TRBV11-2 to TRBJ1-3; 7 positions match TRBD1. V shed 5 bases, J shed 2 bases, and the junction held 6 bases outside the gene matches. CDR1 and CDR2 from the germline V gene are SGHAT and FQNNGV. CDR3 length: 15 amino acids. CDR3 sequence: CASSTDRVPGNTIYF. The CDR3 nucleotides read TGTGCCAGCAGCACCGACAGGGTACCTGGAAACACCATATATTTT.

J is TRBJ2-7 and V is TRBV6-6, with 7 bases lining up with TRBD1. Germline loops: CDR1 MNHNY, CDR2 SVGAGI (reference sequence). This CDR3 is built from 13 residues. Trimming took 6 bases from V and 2 from J; bases not matched to a gene: 4. CDR3 in amino acids: CASSSDRTYEQYF. Here the CDR3 DNA reads TGTGCCAGCAGCTCGGACAGGACCTACGAGCAGTACTTC.

This chain joins TRBV27 and TRBJ1-2, with 10 bases identical to TRBD1. V lost 4 bases, J lost 6 bases, and 17 bases stayed unmatched. The germline CDR1 and CDR2 sequences are MNHEY and SMNVEV (reference sequence). The CDR3 extends over 18 amino acids. CDR3 sequence (DNA): TGTGCCAGCAGTTGGCTAAAACACGAAGGGACAGGGGTCAATGGCTACACCTTC. Its protein is CASSWLKHEGTGVNGYTF.

This chain connects TRBV6-1 to TRBJ1-1; TRBD1 might be the D (6 bases). This CDR3 spans 16 amino acids. Germline V gene sequence: CDR1 MNHNS, CDR2 SASEGT. V gave up 4 bases and J gave up 0 bases, with 15 bases separating them. The DNA for the CDR3 is TGTGCCAGCAGTGTCGGACAGTTACCCTTGAACACTGAAGCTTTCTTT. Encoded protein: CASSVGQLPLNTEAFF.

The chain has TRBV11-3 and TRBJ1-1, with TRBD1 matching 11 bases. Germline V CDR1 and CDR2: SGHNT, YENEEA. The CDR3 contains 14 residues. The V gene end was trimmed by 4 bases and the J gene end by 5 bases; junction bases not matched to a gene: 3. The CDR3 is CASSSGTGGTEAFF. CDR3 bases: TGTGCCAGCAGCTCGGGGACAGGGGGGACTGAAGCTTTCTTT.

The V call is TRBV5-4, the J call TRBJ1-6; D remains unclear. V was clipped by 4 bases and J by 9 bases, with 14 bases between them. The CDR3 spans 14 residues. Germline-derived CDR1 and CDR2 are SGHNT and YYREEE (reference sequence). The CDR3 region has the DNA TGTGCCAGCAGCGCCAAGGGAGCGTTTTCACCCCTCCACTTT. Its protein is CASSAKGAFSPLHF.

The chain is built from TRBV6-5 and TRBJ2-7, with 8 nucleotides matching TRBD1. Per germline, CDR1 MNHEY and CDR2 SVGAGI. J gave up 5 bases and V 9 bases, and 6 bases lay outside the gene matches. The CDR3 is 12 amino acids. In DNA, the CDR3 is TGTGCCAGTCAAGGGACAGGCAACGAGCAGTACTTC. This gives the protein CASQGTGNEQYF.

The chain employs TRBV25-1 and TRBJ1-1; D is unclear. The germline CDR1 and CDR2 sequences are MGHDK and SYGVNS. Trimming took off 6 bases at V and 5 bases at J, with 19 bases between the two ends. CDR3 length: 15 residues. CDR3 region: CASSRERRDGTEAFF. The CDR3 DNA reads TGTGCCAGCAGCCGGGAGAGGAGAGATGGGACTGAAGCTTTCTTT.

The count of this clone is one. The chain employs TRBV11-2 and TRBJ1-5; possibly TRBD1 for D (6 bases). Deletions cut 1 base from V and 5 bases from J, with 15 bases between. The germline V gene encodes CDR1 SGHAT and CDR2 FQNNGV. This CDR3 has 16 residues. CDR3 in DNA: TGTGCCAGCAGCTTAGCCCCCACAGGGCCTCATCAGCCCCAGCATTTT. It codes for CASSLAPTGPHQPQHF.

The chain combines TRBV5-1 with TRBJ2-2; D is unclear. Germline CDR1 SGHRS, CDR2 YFSETQ. Deletions cut 1 base from V and 6 bases from J, with 13 bases between. The CDR3 contains 15 residues. Written as DNA, the CDR3 is TGCGCCAGCAGCTTGTCCCTTCTCCTCGCCGGGGAGCTGTTTTTT. Protein product: CASSLSLLLAGELFF.